One and the same sample provided the 5 T cell receptor beta chains below, sequenced in a study of immune evolution from preneoplasia to lung adenocarcinoma. The data were produced by immunoSEQ multiplex PCR, yet TCRdb's version contains in-frame clones alone and is incomplete. Of about 4,900 clones listed, roughly 76% were seen once; the top ten hold about 11%. The sequenced sample consisted of FFPE minimally invasive lung adenocarcinoma tissue. These receptors all come from a person aged 55 to 79 with lung adenocarcinoma.

The V gene is TRBV7-9, the J gene TRBJ2-7; D remains ambiguous. Trimming removed 4 bases at V and 1 base at J, with 20 bases between. This CDR3 contains 17 residues. The germline V gene encodes CDR1 SEHNR and CDR2 FQNEAQ (reference sequence). In DNA form, the CDR3 reads TGTGCCAGCAGCTCCAAACCCCCCGGACGGAAATCCTACGAGCAGTACTTC. As protein: CASSSKPPGRKSYEQYF.

The rearrangement links TRBV4-1 to TRBJ1-1; TRBD1 is a possible D gene (6 bases). The CDR3 sequence is 13 residues long. Germline lookup yields CDR1 MGHRA and CDR2 YSYEKL. The germline V and J ends were trimmed by 4 bases and 5 bases, with 11 bases remaining between them. CDR3 sequence (DNA): TGCGCCAGCAGCCCCACCAGGGGTACTGAAGCTTTCTTT. It encodes CASSPTRGTEAFF.

This clone was counted a single time. This chain connects TRBV12-5 to TRBJ1-1; tentative D call: TRBD1 (5 bases). The CDR3 runs 16 residues. The germline CDR1 and CDR2 sequences are LGHNT and FRNRAP. The germline V and J ends were trimmed by 4 bases and 1 base, with 16 bases remaining between them. This CDR3 reads CASGSAGSAGNTEAFF. The CDR3 nucleotides read TGTGCTAGTGGTTCCGCAGGGTCGGCGGGGAACACTGAAGCTTTCTTT.

The V and J genes are TRBV5-6 and TRBJ1-3; TRBD1 aligns across 11 bases. CDR1 and CDR2 from the germline V gene are SGHDT and YYEEEE. The junction had 7 bases not matched to a gene; V was cut back by 4 bases and J by 4 bases. The CDR3 loop spans 16 amino acids. CDR3 sequence: CASSAGQGATGNTIYF. CDR3 coding DNA: TGTGCCAGCAGCGCTGGACAGGGGGCGACAGGAAACACCATATATTTT.

The chain links TRBV6-5 to TRBJ1-6, with 8 positions matching TRBD1. Germline loops: CDR1 MNHEY, CDR2 SVGAGI. With 6 bases clipped from V and 7 bases from J, the junction kept 5 bases outside the gene matches. The length of the CDR3 is 14 residues. The CDR3 loop is CASRRTGRNSPLHF. CDR3 nucleotides: TGTGCCAGCAGAAGGACAGGGAGAAATTCACCCCTCCACTTT.